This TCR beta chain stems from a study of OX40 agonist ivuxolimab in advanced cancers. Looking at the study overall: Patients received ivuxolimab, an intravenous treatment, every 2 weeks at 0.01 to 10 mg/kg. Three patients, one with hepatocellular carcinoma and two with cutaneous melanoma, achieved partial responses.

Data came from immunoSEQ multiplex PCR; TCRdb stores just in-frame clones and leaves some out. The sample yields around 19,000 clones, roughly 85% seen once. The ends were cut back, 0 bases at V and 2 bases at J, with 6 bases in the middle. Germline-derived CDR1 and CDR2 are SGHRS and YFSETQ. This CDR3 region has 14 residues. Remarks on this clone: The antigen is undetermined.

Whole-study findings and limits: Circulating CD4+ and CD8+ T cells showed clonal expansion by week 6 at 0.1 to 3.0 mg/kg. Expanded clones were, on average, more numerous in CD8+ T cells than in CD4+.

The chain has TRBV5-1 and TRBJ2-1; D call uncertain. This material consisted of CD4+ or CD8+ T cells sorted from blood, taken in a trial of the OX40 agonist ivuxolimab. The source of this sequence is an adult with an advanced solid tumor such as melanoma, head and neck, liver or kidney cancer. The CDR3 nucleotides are TGCGCCAGCAGCTTGGGTGGGGCCTACAATGAGCAGTTCTTC. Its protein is CASSLGGAYNEQFF. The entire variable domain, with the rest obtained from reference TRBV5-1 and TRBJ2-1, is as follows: KAGVTQTPRYLIKTRGQQVTLSCSPISGHRSVSWYQQTPGQGLQFLFEYFSETQRNKGNFPGRFSGRQFSNSRSEMNVSTLELGDSALYLCASSLGGAYNEQFFGPGTRLTVL.